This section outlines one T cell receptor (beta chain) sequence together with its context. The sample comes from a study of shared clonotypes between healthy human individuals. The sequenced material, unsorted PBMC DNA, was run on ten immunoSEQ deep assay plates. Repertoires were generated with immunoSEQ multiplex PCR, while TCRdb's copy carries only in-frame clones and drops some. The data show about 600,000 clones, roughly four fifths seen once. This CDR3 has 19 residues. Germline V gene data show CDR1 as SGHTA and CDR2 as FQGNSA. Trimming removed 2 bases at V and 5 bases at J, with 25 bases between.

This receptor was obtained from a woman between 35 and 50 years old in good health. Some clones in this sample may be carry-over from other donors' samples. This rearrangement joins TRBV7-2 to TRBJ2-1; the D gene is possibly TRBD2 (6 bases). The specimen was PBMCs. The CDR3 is CASSLRVWGERLGDNEQFF. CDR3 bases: TGTGCCAGCAGCTTAAGGGTGTGGGGTGAGCGACTAGGGGACAATGAGCAGTTCTTC.